A selection of T cell receptor beta chains follows, all from one sample in a study of a mutant IDH1 vaccine in newly diagnosed glioma. The repertoire was sequenced with immunoSEQ multiplex PCR; TCRdb's copy has only in-frame clones and lacks some. The sample consists of over 50,000 clones, approximately 90% of them appearing once. These receptors are not linked to any known antigen. The sequences come from PBMCs, collected from a glioma patient whose treatment included an IDH1 peptide vaccine. These receptor sequences come from a middle-aged woman with glioma. Each CDR3 is given with its conserved first and last residue. Each record gives: J gene, clone size, V gene, D gene, CDR3 protein, CDR3 DNA. The D gene is left open where the match is weak. The size of a clone is reported for some rows only, either as once, few or many, or as a class for expanded clones.

j_call: TRBJ1-1
clone_size: -
v_call: TRBV7-2
d_call: -
cdr3_aa: CASSLERRGTSEAFF
cdr3_nt: TGTGCCAGCAGCTTAGAAAGGAGGGGGACATCTGAAGCTTTCTTT

j_call: TRBJ1-3
clone_size: once
v_call: TRBV5-1
d_call: TRBD1
cdr3_aa: CASSPTTGLSGNTIYF
cdr3_nt: TGCGCCAGCAGCCCGACGACAGGGCTTTCTGGAAACACCATATATTTT

j_call: TRBJ1-1
clone_size: -
v_call: TRBV28
d_call: -
cdr3_aa: CASRLTGSEAFF
cdr3_nt: TGTGCCAGCAGACTGACGGGGTCTGAAGCTTTCTTT

j_call: TRBJ2-2
clone_size: -
v_call: TRBV29-1
d_call: -
cdr3_aa: CSVGHATGELFF
cdr3_nt: TGCAGCGTTGGGCATGCCACCGGGGAGCTGTTTTTT

j_call: TRBJ2-7
clone_size: -
v_call: TRBV5-6
d_call: TRBD2
cdr3_aa: CASSLAYSGYYEQYF
cdr3_nt: TGTGCCAGCAGCTTGGCCTATAGCGGGTACTACGAGCAGTACTTC

j_call: TRBJ2-7
clone_size: -
v_call: TRBV15
d_call: -
cdr3_aa: CATSPPKAGASEQYF
cdr3_nt: TGTGCCACCAGTCCCCCAAAGGCGGGGGCAAGCGAGCAGTACTTC

j_call: TRBJ1-5
clone_size: -
v_call: TRBV30
d_call: -
cdr3_aa: CAWSVLGGNQPQHF
cdr3_nt: TGTGCCTGGAGTGTATTGGGTGGCAATCAGCCCCAGCATTTT

j_call: TRBJ1-5
clone_size: once
v_call: TRBV4-1
d_call: -
cdr3_aa: CASSQSGMSNQPQHF
cdr3_nt: TGCGCCAGCAGCCAGTCCGGGATGAGCAATCAGCCCCAGCATTTT

j_call: TRBJ1-1
clone_size: -
v_call: TRBV27
d_call: -
cdr3_aa: CASSLRNRAFGTEAFF
cdr3_nt: TGTGCCAGCAGTTTGAGGAACAGGGCATTCGGCACTGAAGCTTTCTTT

j_call: TRBJ1-2
clone_size: -
v_call: TRBV4-1
d_call: TRBD1
cdr3_aa: CASSQEAGQQNYGYTF
cdr3_nt: TGCGCCAGCAGCCAAGAAGCGGGACAGCAAAACTATGGCTACACCTTC

j_call: TRBJ1-5
clone_size: -
v_call: TRBV19
d_call: TRBD1
cdr3_aa: CASSIWSGGANQPQHF
cdr3_nt: TGTGCCAGTAGTATTTGGTCAGGGGGCGCGAATCAGCCCCAGCATTTT

j_call: TRBJ2-7
clone_size: -
v_call: TRBV7-9
d_call: -
cdr3_aa: CASSFSGGNEQYF
cdr3_nt: TGTGCCAGCAGCTTTAGTGGCGGGAACGAGCAGTACTTC

j_call: TRBJ1-2
clone_size: -
v_call: TRBV10-2
d_call: -
cdr3_aa: CASTPRTGYYGYTF
cdr3_nt: TGCGCCAGTACCCCACGGACCGGCTACTATGGCTACACCTTC

j_call: TRBJ2-7
clone_size: -
v_call: TRBV6-1
d_call: TRBD1
cdr3_aa: CASSPTGATYEQYF
cdr3_nt: TGTGCCAGCAGCCCGACAGGGGCTACCTACGAGCAGTACTTC

j_call: TRBJ2-3
clone_size: -
v_call: TRBV7-9
d_call: TRBD1
cdr3_aa: CASSRWDRGSKDTQYF
cdr3_nt: TGTGCCAGCAGCAGATGGGACAGGGGATCAAAGGATACGCAGTATTTT

j_call: TRBJ2-6
clone_size: -
v_call: TRBV6-4
d_call: -
cdr3_aa: CASSGGITTSGANVLTF
cdr3_nt: TGTGCCAGCAGTGGGGGGATCACTACCTCTGGGGCCAACGTCCTGACTTTC

j_call: TRBJ1-5
clone_size: -
v_call: TRBV6-1
d_call: -
cdr3_aa: CASRGFKQPQHF
cdr3_nt: TGTGCCAGCAGAGGGTTCAAGCAGCCCCAGCATTTT

j_call: TRBJ2-7
clone_size: medium-sized
v_call: TRBV7-9
d_call: TRBD2
cdr3_aa: CASSPARLAGTTYEQYF
cdr3_nt: TGTGCCAGCAGCCCGGCACGACTAGCGGGGACTACCTACGAGCAGTACTTC

j_call: TRBJ1-4
clone_size: once
v_call: TRBV19
d_call: -
cdr3_aa: CASSPALRQIVF
cdr3_nt: TGTGCCAGTAGTCCCGCATTGAGACAGATTGTTTTT

j_call: TRBJ1-2
clone_size: once
v_call: TRBV10-2
d_call: -
cdr3_aa: CASREQGLYGYTF
cdr3_nt: TGCGCCAGCAGAGAACAGGGCCTCTATGGCTACACCTTC

j_call: TRBJ1-4
clone_size: few
v_call: TRBV4-1
d_call: TRBD1
cdr3_aa: CASSPSGTGGPNEKLFF
cdr3_nt: TGCGCCAGCAGCCCATCCGGTACAGGGGGACCTAATGAAAAACTGTTTTTT

j_call: TRBJ1-1
clone_size: once
v_call: TRBV10-3
d_call: TRBD1
cdr3_aa: CAISEAGTGATEAFF
cdr3_nt: TGTGCCATCAGTGAGGCGGGGACAGGGGCCACTGAAGCTTTCTTT

j_call: TRBJ2-4
clone_size: -
v_call: TRBV5-1
d_call: TRBD2
cdr3_aa: CASSETSGGATKNIQYF
cdr3_nt: TGCGCCAGCAGCGAAACTAGCGGGGGGGCTACCAAAAACATTCAGTACTTC

j_call: TRBJ1-2
clone_size: -
v_call: TRBV7-2
d_call: -
cdr3_aa: CASRGNYGYTF
cdr3_nt: TGTGCCAGTCGGGGAAACTATGGCTACACCTTC

j_call: TRBJ2-3
clone_size: -
v_call: TRBV15
d_call: TRBD2
cdr3_aa: CATSRPRGRGTGTDTQYF
cdr3_nt: TGTGCCACCAGCAGGCCTCGCGGGAGAGGTACGGGGACAGATACGCAGTATTTT

j_call: TRBJ2-7
clone_size: -
v_call: TRBV2
d_call: -
cdr3_aa: CASSRDSNSYEQYF
cdr3_nt: TGTGCCAGCAGCCGGGACTCTAACTCCTACGAGCAGTACTTC

j_call: TRBJ1-2
clone_size: few
v_call: TRBV4-3
d_call: -
cdr3_aa: CASSPTGHGVGYTF
cdr3_nt: TGCGCCAGCAGCCCGACAGGCCATGGTGTTGGCTACACCTTC

j_call: TRBJ2-7
clone_size: -
v_call: TRBV5-4
d_call: TRBD2
cdr3_aa: CASSGGVSGGYEQYF
cdr3_nt: TGTGCCAGCAGCGGTGGCGTTAGCGGGGGCTACGAGCAGTACTTC

j_call: TRBJ2-7
clone_size: -
v_call: TRBV20-1
d_call: -
cdr3_aa: CSASMSHKQYF
cdr3_nt: TGCAGTGCTAGTATGAGCCACAAGCAGTACTTC

j_call: TRBJ2-1
clone_size: -
v_call: TRBV5-1
d_call: TRBD2
cdr3_aa: CASSGGGLGSSYNEQFF
cdr3_nt: TGCGCCAGCAGTGGGGGGGGACTAGGGAGCTCCTACAATGAGCAGTTCTTC

j_call: TRBJ1-2
clone_size: -
v_call: TRBV14
d_call: -
cdr3_aa: CASSHGSDRFIYGYTF
cdr3_nt: TGTGCCAGCAGCCACGGATCGGACAGATTTATCTATGGCTACACCTTC

j_call: TRBJ1-5
clone_size: -
v_call: TRBV11-2
d_call: TRBD1
cdr3_aa: CASSLRSGGMGQPQHF
cdr3_nt: TGTGCCAGCAGCTTACGTTCAGGGGGAATGGGTCAGCCCCAGCATTTT

j_call: TRBJ2-2
clone_size: -
v_call: TRBV29-1
d_call: -
cdr3_aa: CSVESRGTGELFF
cdr3_nt: TGCAGCGTTGAGTCCCGGGGCACCGGGGAGCTGTTTTTT

j_call: TRBJ2-7
clone_size: -
v_call: TRBV14
d_call: -
cdr3_aa: CASSPRQFNHEQYF
cdr3_nt: TGTGCCAGCAGCCCCCGACAGTTCAACCACGAGCAGTACTTC

j_call: TRBJ2-2
clone_size: -
v_call: TRBV11-2
d_call: -
cdr3_aa: CASSLVSGNTGELFF
cdr3_nt: TGTGCCAGCAGCTTAGTATCCGGTAACACCGGGGAGCTGTTTTTT

j_call: TRBJ2-7
clone_size: -
v_call: TRBV5-1
d_call: TRBD1
cdr3_aa: CASSDPRPGQGVGYEQYF
cdr3_nt: TGCGCCAGCAGCGACCCCCGCCCCGGACAGGGGGTAGGCTACGAGCAGTACTTC

j_call: TRBJ1-1
clone_size: -
v_call: TRBV5-4
d_call: -
cdr3_aa: CASSLGGRANTEAFF
cdr3_nt: TGTGCCAGCAGCTTGGGGGGCAGGGCGAACACTGAAGCTTTCTTT

j_call: TRBJ2-1
clone_size: -
v_call: TRBV4-2
d_call: TRBD2
cdr3_aa: CASSPGTSGNDEQFF
cdr3_nt: TGTGCCAGCAGCCCTGGGACTAGCGGGAACGATGAGCAGTTCTTC

j_call: TRBJ1-1
clone_size: -
v_call: TRBV30
d_call: TRBD1
cdr3_aa: CAWSVQGFTEAFF
cdr3_nt: TGTGCCTGGAGTGTACAGGGGTTCACTGAAGCTTTCTTT

j_call: TRBJ2-7
clone_size: -
v_call: TRBV15
d_call: TRBD1
cdr3_aa: CATSTGTGDEQYF
cdr3_nt: TGTGCCACCAGCACCGGGACAGGCGATGAGCAGTACTTC

j_call: TRBJ2-2
clone_size: once
v_call: TRBV2
d_call: TRBD1
cdr3_aa: CASRGQGGWTGELFF
cdr3_nt: TGTGCCAGCAGGGGACAGGGAGGGTGGACCGGGGAGCTGTTTTTT

j_call: TRBJ1-1
clone_size: -
v_call: TRBV4-1
d_call: -
cdr3_aa: CASSHQSRGAAEAFF
cdr3_nt: TGCGCCAGCAGCCACCAGTCCAGGGGTGCGGCTGAAGCTTTCTTT

j_call: TRBJ2-7
clone_size: -
v_call: TRBV11-1
d_call: -
cdr3_aa: CASSPERGRPEEQYF
cdr3_nt: TGTGCCAGCAGCCCAGAAAGGGGACGGCCGGAGGAGCAGTACTTC

j_call: TRBJ1-2
clone_size: -
v_call: TRBV19
d_call: TRBD1
cdr3_aa: CASSEHLQGLDGYTF
cdr3_nt: TGTGCCAGTAGTGAGCACCTACAGGGGTTGGATGGCTACACCTTC

j_call: TRBJ2-2
clone_size: -
v_call: TRBV4-3
d_call: TRBD1
cdr3_aa: CASSQEARDRVVNTGELFF
cdr3_nt: TGCGCCAGCAGCCAAGAGGCCCGGGACAGGGTGGTTAACACCGGGGAGCTGTTTTTT

j_call: TRBJ2-2
clone_size: -
v_call: TRBV10-1
d_call: -
cdr3_aa: CASSDTGTNTGELFF
cdr3_nt: TGCGCCAGCAGTGACACCGGGACGAACACCGGGGAGCTGTTTTTT

j_call: TRBJ2-2
clone_size: -
v_call: TRBV12-5
d_call: -
cdr3_aa: CASVLSSITGELFF
cdr3_nt: TGTGCTAGTGTCCTGAGTTCTATCACCGGGGAGCTGTTTTTT

j_call: TRBJ2-2
clone_size: -
v_call: TRBV19
d_call: -
cdr3_aa: CASSPYRVIGELFF
cdr3_nt: TGTGCCAGTAGTCCCTACAGGGTAATCGGGGAGCTGTTTTTT

j_call: TRBJ1-3
clone_size: -
v_call: TRBV7-2
d_call: -
cdr3_aa: CASSHDSRHGNTIYF
cdr3_nt: TGTGCCAGCAGCCACGACAGCCGGCATGGAAACACCATATATTTT

j_call: TRBJ2-4
clone_size: -
v_call: TRBV18
d_call: TRBD1
cdr3_aa: CASSSRTGSTVKNIQYF
cdr3_nt: TGTGCCAGCTCATCACGGACAGGGAGTACCGTCAAAAACATTCAGTACTTC

j_call: TRBJ1-5
clone_size: -
v_call: TRBV6-4
d_call: -
cdr3_aa: CASSSGLNQPQHF
cdr3_nt: TGTGCCAGCAGTTCTGGGTTAAATCAGCCCCAGCATTTT

j_call: TRBJ1-1
clone_size: once
v_call: TRBV11-3
d_call: -
cdr3_aa: CASSPGTVPNTEAFF
cdr3_nt: TGTGCCAGCAGCCCCGGGACGGTACCGAACACTGAAGCTTTCTTT

j_call: TRBJ1-2
clone_size: -
v_call: TRBV5-6
d_call: -
cdr3_aa: CASSSSSVFLLGYTF
cdr3_nt: TGTGCCAGCAGCTCCTCGAGTGTCTTCCTTCTAGGCTACACCTTC

j_call: TRBJ2-3
clone_size: once
v_call: TRBV4-2
d_call: -
cdr3_aa: CASSQVSGQTDTQYF
cdr3_nt: TGTGCCAGCAGCCAAGTCAGCGGGCAAACAGATACGCAGTATTTT